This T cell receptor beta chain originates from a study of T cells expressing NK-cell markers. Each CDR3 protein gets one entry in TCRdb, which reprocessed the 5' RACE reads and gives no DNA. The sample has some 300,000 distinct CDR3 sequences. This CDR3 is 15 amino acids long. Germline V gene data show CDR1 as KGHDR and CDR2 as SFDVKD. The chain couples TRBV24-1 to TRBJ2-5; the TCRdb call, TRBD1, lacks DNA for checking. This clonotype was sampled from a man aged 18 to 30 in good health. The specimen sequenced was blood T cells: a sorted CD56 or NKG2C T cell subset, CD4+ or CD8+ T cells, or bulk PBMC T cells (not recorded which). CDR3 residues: CATSDRTGGEETQYF.